This T cell receptor (beta chain) derives from a study of memory CD4+ T cells and cytomegalovirus serostatus. About the study: Of the healthy Belgian adults, several were CMV seropositive and more than 20 seronegative.

Method: immunoSEQ multiplex PCR; TCRdb's copy keeps in-frame clones and lacks some. The repertoire holds over 60,000 clones, with about 74% as singletons. Germline CDR1 SQVTM, CDR2 ANQGSEA. V lost 4 bases and J 11 bases, leaving 17 bases between the germline ends. This CDR3 comprises 12 residues. The sort gate was single viable CD3+CD4+CD8-CD45RO+ cells for memory CD4+ T cells. Concerning this clone: Its antigen is not identified.

Overall study results and limits: Each of around 69 CMV-associated TCRbeta sequences occurred in one to five individuals.

The sample comprised memory CD4+ T cells from blood. The TCR was taken from an adult in good health and CMV-seronegative. The V and J genes are TRBV29-1 and TRBJ2-5; D remains ambiguous. CDR3 sequence reads: CSVASQGPLQYF. DNA for the CDR3: TGCAGCGTTGCAAGTCAAGGGCCTTTACAGTACTTC. The whole variable domain, filled in from reference TRBV29-1 and TRBJ2-5, reads SAVISQKPSRDICQRGTSLTIQCQVDSQVTMMFWYRQQPGQSLTLIATANQGSEATYESGFVIDKFPISRPNLTFSTLTVSNMSPEDSSIYLCSVASQGPLQYFGPGTRLLVL.